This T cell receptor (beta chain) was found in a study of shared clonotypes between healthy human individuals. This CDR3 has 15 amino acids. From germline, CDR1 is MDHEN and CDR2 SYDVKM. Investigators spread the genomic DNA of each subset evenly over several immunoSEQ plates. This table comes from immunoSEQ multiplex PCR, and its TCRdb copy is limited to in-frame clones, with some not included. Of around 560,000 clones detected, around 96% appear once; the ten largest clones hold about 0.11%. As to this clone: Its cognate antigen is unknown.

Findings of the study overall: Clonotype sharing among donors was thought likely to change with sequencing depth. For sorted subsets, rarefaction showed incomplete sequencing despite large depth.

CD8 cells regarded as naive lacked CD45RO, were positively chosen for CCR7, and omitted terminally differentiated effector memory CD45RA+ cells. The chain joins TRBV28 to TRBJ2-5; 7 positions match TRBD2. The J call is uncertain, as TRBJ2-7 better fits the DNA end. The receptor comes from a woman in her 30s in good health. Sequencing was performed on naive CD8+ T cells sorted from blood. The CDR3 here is CASSSLAQPSYEQYF. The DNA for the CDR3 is TGTGCCAGCAGTTCACTAGCGCAACCCTCCTACGAGCAGTACTTC.